These 20 T cell receptor beta chains originate from one sample sequenced in a study of control samples from healthy donors and cancer patients. Clones were sequenced by immunoSEQ multiplex PCR, and TCRdb holds only the in-frame ones, with some missing. The repertoire includes roughly 130,000 clones, just under 95% of them detected once, and over 9% sits in the top ten. The material sequenced was blood. The receptors stem from a man aged 25 to 45 in good health.

The chain couples TRBV7-3 to TRBJ1-1; D ambiguous. CDR1 is SGHTA and CDR2 is FQGTGA in the germline V gene. The CDR3 spans 15 residues. V gave up 0 bases and J gave up 2 bases, with 10 bases separating them. The DNA for the CDR3 is TGTGCCAGCAGCTTAACGCGGACGGCCAACACTGAAGCTTTCTTT. Protein sequence: CASSLTRTANTEAFF.

V is TRBV5-5 and J is TRBJ1-4, with 9 bases lining up with TRBD1. Trimming took 4 bases from V and 5 from J; bases not matched to a gene: 9. The CDR3 length is 16 residues. Germline V gene lookup returns CDR1 SGHKS and CDR2 YYEKEE (reference sequence). CDR3: CASSRPTGGTNEKLFF. CDR3 sequence (DNA): TGTGCCAGCAGCCGCCCCACAGGGGGCACCAATGAAAAACTGTTTTTT.

The chain recombines TRBV14 with TRBJ2-1; tentative D call: TRBD2 (5 bases). V gave up 0 bases and J gave up 2 bases, with 14 bases separating them. The CDR3 consists of 17 residues. The germline V gene has CDR1 SGHDN and CDR2 FVKESK. The CDR3, as DNA: TGTGCCAGCAGCCAAGATTTCTTACGAGGGACCTACAATGAGCAGTTCTTC. As protein: CASSQDFLRGTYNEQFF.

The genes are TRBV4-1 and TRBJ1-1, with TRBD1 as a possible D gene (5 bases). This CDR3 has 16 amino acids. Germline V gene data show CDR1 as MGHRA and CDR2 as YSYEKL. V was pared by 1 base and J by 1 base, with 13 bases between. CDR3 sequence (DNA): TGCGCCAGCAGCCAAGGCCTCGGGGGAGCGAACACTGAAGCTTTCTTT. Its translation is CASSQGLGGANTEAFF.

The chain joins TRBV7-8 to TRBJ1-3, with D unclear. V shed 3 bases and J shed 1 base, with 4 bases lying between them. The CDR3 is 13 amino acids. Looked up from germline, CDR1 is SGHVS and CDR2 is FQNEAQ. In DNA, the CDR3 is TGTGCCAGCAGCTTTCAGTCTGGAAACACCATATATTTT. Translating it yields CASSFQSGNTIYF.

The chain is built from TRBV6-6 and TRBJ1-2; D is uncertain. Per germline, CDR1 MNHNY and CDR2 SVGAGI (reference sequence). The CDR3 totals 12 residues. V was trimmed by 5 bases and J by 7 bases, leaving 11 bases between them. CDR3 DNA sequence: TGTGCCAGCAGTCTCCAGACTGGTGGCTACACCTTC. It specifies CASSLQTGGYTF.

The chain has TRBV5-6 and TRBJ2-5; 10 bases match TRBD1. The CDR3 runs 12 residues. Germline CDR1 SGHDT, CDR2 YYEEEE. With 7 bases clipped from V and 8 bases from J, the junction kept 5 bases outside the gene matches. CDR3 nucleotide sequence: TGTGCCAGCTGGGGGGACAGGGGCACCCAGTACTTC. Translating gives CASWGDRGTQYF.

V is TRBV6-5 and J is TRBJ1-2, with D possibly TRBD1 on 6 matching bases. Germline loops: CDR1 MNHEY, CDR2 SVGAGI. V was shortened by 7 bases and J by 4 bases, with 16 bases between the two germline ends. This CDR3 spans 14 amino acids. The DNA for the CDR3 is TGTGCCAGCAACACAGGGTCCAAACTCTATGGCTACACCTTC. This sequence encodes CASNTGSKLYGYTF.

The chain joins TRBV25-1 to TRBJ2-7, with unresolved D. The V gene lost 2 bases and the J gene lost 0 bases, with 5 bases spanning the gap. The CDR3 extends over 13 amino acids. Germline V CDR1 and CDR2: MGHDK, SYGVNS. The CDR3 nucleotides are TGTGCCAGCAGTGAAGACTTCTCCTACGAGCAGTACTTC. Protein sequence: CASSEDFSYEQYF.

This chain links TRBV2 with TRBJ2-1, with D possibly being TRBD1 (6 bases). Germline values: CDR1 SNHLY, CDR2 FYNNEI. The CDR3 has 15 residues. V lost 7 bases, J lost 0 bases, and 13 bases lay in between. The CDR3 is CASIQGPHSYNEQFF. The DNA for the CDR3 is TGTGCCAGCATTCAGGGGCCCCACTCCTACAATGAGCAGTTCTTC.

In this sample, this clone turned up a few times. The J gene is TRBJ1-5, the V gene TRBV6-5, with D maybe TRBD1 (5 bases). Per germline, CDR1 MNHEY and CDR2 SVGAGI. The CDR3 consists of 14 residues. Trimming stripped 8 bases from V and 6 bases from J, with 17 bases between. CDR3 nucleotide sequence: TGTGCCAGCGACCCTGATGGACATAGTCAGCCCCAGCATTTT. It translates to CASDPDGHSQPQHF.

This clone showed up just once. This chain uses TRBV19 with TRBJ2-1; TRBD2 matches at 7 bases. The germline CDR1 and CDR2 sequences are LNHDA and SQIVND (reference sequence). The CDR3 runs 16 residues. Trimming took 3 bases from V and 7 from J; bases not matched to a gene: 12. DNA of the CDR3: TGTGCCAGTAGTATCTGGGGGGGGACTGGCTTGAATGAGCAGTTCTTC. Translating it yields CASSIWGGTGLNEQFF.

This clone has only one observation. One junction end disagrees with the germline gene, perhaps due to a read error. V gene TRBV7-7 combines with J gene TRBJ2-1, with TRBD2 matching over 11 bases. CDR1 is SSHAT and CDR2 is FNYEAQ in the germline V gene (reference sequence). The CDR3 runs to 16 residues. CDR3 residues: CASSPTGTSGYNEQFF. The CDR3 bases are TGTGCTAGCAGCCCAACCGGGACTAGCGGTTACAATGAGCAGTTCTTC.

The chain carries TRBV28 and TRBJ1-2, with no clear D. Germline CDR1 is MDHEN and CDR2 is SYDVKM. V lost 5 bases and J 2 bases, leaving 6 bases between the germline ends. The CDR3 runs 12 residues. CDR3: CASSLPNYGYTF. As DNA, the CDR3 is TGTGCCAGCAGTCTTCCAAACTATGGCTACACCTTC.

The V gene is TRBV20-1, the J gene TRBJ2-1, with 7 positions matching TRBD1. The V gene end was trimmed by 4 bases and the J gene end by 13 bases; junction bases not matched to a gene: 7. CDR1 is DFQATT, CDR2 SNEGSKA, per germline (reference sequence). There are 11 residues in the CDR3. The DNA for the CDR3 is TGCAGTGCTACAACAGGGGACCCTCAGTTCTTC. This sequence encodes CSATTGDPQFF.

This sequence joins TRBV11-2 and TRBJ2-3, with TRBD1 as a possible D gene (5 bases). Germline values: CDR1 SGHAT, CDR2 FQNNGV. The CDR3 runs 16 residues. The V end was cut by 1 base, the J end by 4 bases, with 15 bases between. In DNA, the CDR3 is TGTGCCAGCAGCTTAGTCAGGGCTAGTGGGGCAGATACGCAGTATTTT. Protein product: CASSLVRASGADTQYF.

The CDR3 DNA reads TGTGCCAGCAGCATTGGACACTACGAGCAGTACTTC. Protein: CASSIGHYEQYF. V and J are TRBV3-1 (or the pseudogene TRBV3-2) and TRBJ2-7, with a possible D match to TRBD1 (5 bases). CDR3 length equals 12 residues. Germline loops: CDR1 LGHDT, CDR2 YNNKEL (reference sequence). Trimming cost V 5 bases and J 3 bases, with 8 bases left between them.

The chain is built from TRBV2 and TRBJ1-5; maybe TRBD1 (5 bases). The CDR3 runs 15 residues. CDR1 and CDR2 (germline): SNHLY, FYNNEI. Trimming removed 6 bases from V and 8 bases from J, with 20 bases in between. The CDR3 region has the DNA TGTGCCAGCAGGGCCCCGGGGGTGAGAGGGGAGCCCCAGCATTTT. It is translated as CASRAPGVRGEPQHF.

The chain employs TRBV2 and TRBJ1-5; 8 bases line up with TRBD1. Germline trimming cut 4 bases from V and 6 bases from J; bases unmatched to any gene: 8. The CDR3 length is 15 residues. CDR1 and CDR2 from the germline V gene are SNHLY and FYNNEI. CDR3 region: CASSGTGGSAQPQHF. CDR3 nucleotide sequence: TGTGCCAGCAGTGGTACAGGGGGTTCGGCTCAGCCCCAGCATTTT.

The chain links TRBV11-3 to TRBJ2-1; 16 nucleotides match TRBD2. Losses at the gene ends were 5 bases for V and 2 bases for J; bases not matched to a gene: 9. The CDR3 consists of 19 residues. CDR1 is SGHNT and CDR2 is YENEEA in the germline V gene. The CDR3 loop reads CASSPVPGLAGGPYNEQFF. CDR3 coding DNA: TGTGCCAGCAGCCCTGTCCCGGGACTAGCGGGAGGGCCCTACAATGAGCAGTTCTTC.